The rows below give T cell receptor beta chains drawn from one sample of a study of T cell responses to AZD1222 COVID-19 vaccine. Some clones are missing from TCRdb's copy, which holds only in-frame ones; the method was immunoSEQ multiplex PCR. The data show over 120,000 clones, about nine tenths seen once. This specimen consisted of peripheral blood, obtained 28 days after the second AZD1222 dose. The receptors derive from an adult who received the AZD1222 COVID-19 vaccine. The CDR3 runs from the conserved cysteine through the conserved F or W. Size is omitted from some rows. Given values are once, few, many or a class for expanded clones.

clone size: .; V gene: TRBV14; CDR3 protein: CASSPYQETQYF
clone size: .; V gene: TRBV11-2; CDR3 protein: CASSLDWTSGATDTQYF
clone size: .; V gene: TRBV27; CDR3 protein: CASRVSQGLSSYNEQFF
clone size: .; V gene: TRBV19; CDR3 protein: CASSDSGRTDTQYF
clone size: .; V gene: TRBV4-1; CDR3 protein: CASSQGQNQETQYF
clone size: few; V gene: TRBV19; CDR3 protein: CASSTDSRGYTF
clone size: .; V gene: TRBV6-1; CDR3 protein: CASSEGTWTDTQYF
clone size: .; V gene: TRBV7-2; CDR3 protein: CASSLVPTSGSLNEQFF
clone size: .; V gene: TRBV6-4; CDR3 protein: CASSESLDSTDTQYF
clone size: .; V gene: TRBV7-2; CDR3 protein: CARSSSGVNTGELFF
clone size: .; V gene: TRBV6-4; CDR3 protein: CASRDTGGNEQFF
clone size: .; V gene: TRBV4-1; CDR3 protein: CASSQETGSTGQPQHF
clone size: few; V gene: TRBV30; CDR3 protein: CARGQGLYGYTF
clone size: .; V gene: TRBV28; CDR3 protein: CASQGRLNQPQHF
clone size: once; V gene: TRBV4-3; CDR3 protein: CASSQNPTALRGYTF
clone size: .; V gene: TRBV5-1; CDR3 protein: CASSPDRGTEAFF
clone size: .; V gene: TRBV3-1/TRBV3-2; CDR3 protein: CASSRPGSGSRNEQFF
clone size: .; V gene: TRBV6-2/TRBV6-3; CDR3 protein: CASSRTVEEDGYTF
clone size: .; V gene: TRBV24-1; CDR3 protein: CATSDPTVNQPQHF
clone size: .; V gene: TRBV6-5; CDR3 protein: CASSIGGGTEAFF
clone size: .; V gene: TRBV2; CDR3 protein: CASIGQISTEAFF
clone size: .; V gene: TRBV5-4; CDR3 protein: CASSQSANRGEKLFF
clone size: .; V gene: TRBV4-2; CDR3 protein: CASSQGGGQLEFEKLFF
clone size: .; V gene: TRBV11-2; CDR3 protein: CASSLGGTALTDTQYF
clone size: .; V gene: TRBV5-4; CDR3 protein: CASSLTSVSYNEQFF
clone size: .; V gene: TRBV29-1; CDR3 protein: CSVDRGSDYGYTF
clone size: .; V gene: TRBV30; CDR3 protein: CAWTTLSSYNEQFF
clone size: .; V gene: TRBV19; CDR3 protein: CASTQGLARNQPQHF
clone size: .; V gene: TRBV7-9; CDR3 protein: CASSFGGTLNEQYF
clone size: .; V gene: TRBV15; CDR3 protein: CATSRDRDGHYEQYF
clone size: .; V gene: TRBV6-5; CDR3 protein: CASSYSGTSGNLAFF
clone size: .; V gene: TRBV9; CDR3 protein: CASSARAGGTEAFF
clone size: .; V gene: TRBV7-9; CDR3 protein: CASSLAGNSNQPQHF
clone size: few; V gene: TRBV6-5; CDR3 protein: CASSYRRGNTEAFF
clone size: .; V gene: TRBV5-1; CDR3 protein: CASSPPRVVSYEQYF
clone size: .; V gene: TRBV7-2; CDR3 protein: CASSLGIRNEQFF
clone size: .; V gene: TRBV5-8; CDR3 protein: CASSQGQGVNQPQHF
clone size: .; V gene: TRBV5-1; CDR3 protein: CASSLVRGSPLHF
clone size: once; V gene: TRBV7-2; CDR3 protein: CASWTGGGIGATDGYTF
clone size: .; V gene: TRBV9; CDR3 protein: CASSVGIAYSYNEQFF
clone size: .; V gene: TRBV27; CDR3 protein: CASSLGRGLLDAYEQYF
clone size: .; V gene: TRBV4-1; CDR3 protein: CASSLTPGTGFLNTEAFF
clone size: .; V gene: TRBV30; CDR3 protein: CAWNQRLAYEQYF
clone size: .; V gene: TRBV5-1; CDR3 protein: CASRRGDRAYEQYF
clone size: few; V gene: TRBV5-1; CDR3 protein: CASSLASATNTGELFF
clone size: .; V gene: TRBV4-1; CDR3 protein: CASSQDGGMPQHF
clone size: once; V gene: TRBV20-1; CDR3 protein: CSASVEDNQPQHF
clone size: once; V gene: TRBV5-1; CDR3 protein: CASTRQESTETQYF
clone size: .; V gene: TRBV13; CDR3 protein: CASSQNPLTGEISYNSPLHF
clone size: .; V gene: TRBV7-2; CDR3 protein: CASSRLEGEQYF
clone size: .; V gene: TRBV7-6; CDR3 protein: CASSLGPTGAGANVLTF
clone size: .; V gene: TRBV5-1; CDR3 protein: CASSQGLGNTEAFF
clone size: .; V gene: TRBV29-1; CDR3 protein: CSVPGLQVGYSNYGYTF
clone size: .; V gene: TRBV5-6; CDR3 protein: CASSLFMDRGSYNSPLHF
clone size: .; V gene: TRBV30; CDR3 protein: CAWSPGTDLGYTF
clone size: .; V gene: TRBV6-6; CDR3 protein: CASSRLAGGREQTQYF
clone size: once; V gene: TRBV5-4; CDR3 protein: CASSPSSGSGKQYF
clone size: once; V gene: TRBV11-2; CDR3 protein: CASSSPGGTNEQFF
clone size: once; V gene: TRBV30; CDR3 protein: CAWTGQGPLSSYNEQFF